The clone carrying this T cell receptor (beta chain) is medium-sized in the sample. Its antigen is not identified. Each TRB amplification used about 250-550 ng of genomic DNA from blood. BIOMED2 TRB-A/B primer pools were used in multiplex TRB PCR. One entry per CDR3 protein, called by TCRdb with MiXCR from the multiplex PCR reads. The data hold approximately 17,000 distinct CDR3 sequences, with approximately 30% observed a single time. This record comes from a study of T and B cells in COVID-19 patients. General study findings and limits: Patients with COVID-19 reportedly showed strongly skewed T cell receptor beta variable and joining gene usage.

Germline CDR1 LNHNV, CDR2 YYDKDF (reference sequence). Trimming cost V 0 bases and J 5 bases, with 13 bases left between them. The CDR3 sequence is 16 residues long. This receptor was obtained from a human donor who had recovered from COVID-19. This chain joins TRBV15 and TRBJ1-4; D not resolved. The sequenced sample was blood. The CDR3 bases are TGTGCCACCAGCAGAGATCCCCCGACAAAAAATGAAAAACTGTTTTTT. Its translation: CATSRDPPTKNEKLFF.